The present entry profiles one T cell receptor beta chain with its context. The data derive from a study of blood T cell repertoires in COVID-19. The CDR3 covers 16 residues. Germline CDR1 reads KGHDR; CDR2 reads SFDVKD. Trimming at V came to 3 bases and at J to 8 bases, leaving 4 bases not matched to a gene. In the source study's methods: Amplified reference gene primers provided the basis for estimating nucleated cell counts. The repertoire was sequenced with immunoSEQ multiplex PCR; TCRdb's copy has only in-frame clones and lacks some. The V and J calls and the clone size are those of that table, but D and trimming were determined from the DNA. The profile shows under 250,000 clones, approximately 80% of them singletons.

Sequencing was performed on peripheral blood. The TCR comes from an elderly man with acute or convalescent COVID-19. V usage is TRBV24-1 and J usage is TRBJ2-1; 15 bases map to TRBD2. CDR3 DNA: TGTGCCACCAGTGATCCCGGACTAGCGGGAGGGTATGAGCAGTTCTTC. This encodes CATSDPGLAGGYEQFF.